This T cell receptor (beta chain) was recovered during a study of siplizumab effects on memory and regulatory T cells. This CDR3 spans 13 amino acids. From germline, CDR1 is SGDLS and CDR2 YYNGEE. With 4 bases removed from V and 1 base from J, the gap between germline ends came to 5 bases. Measured with immunoSEQ multiplex PCR; TCRdb has only the in-frame clones, and not every one. Of approximately 100,000 clones listed, 75% to 95% are singletons. General study results and limits: Unstimulated subsets accounted for the mapping of only a minor share of the clones that were alloreactive. Naive T cells seemed more diverse than memory cells and seemed major alloresponse contributors.

In the case of this clone: Its antigen is unidentified. Other nucleotide sequences from this sample produce the same CDR3.

The TCR originated in a human donor in good health. Some clones in this sample may be carry-over from other donors' samples. This chain joins TRBV9 and TRBJ2-2; D gene unclear. The source material was CD4+ T cells sorted from blood. This chain's CDR3 is CASSRQNTGELFF. As DNA, the CDR3 is TGTGCCAGCAGCCGCCAGAACACCGGGGAGCTGTTTTTT.